The entry below describes one T cell receptor (beta chain). The sample belongs to a study of T cell changes during pregnancy in multiple sclerosis. Libraries were prepared by immunoSEQ multiplex PCR; TCRdb keeps only in-frame clonotypes and omits some of them. The data contain some 41,000 clones, less than 95% of them singletons. The germline gives CDR1 SGHAT, CDR2 FQNNGV. The CDR3 consists of 14 residues. V was shortened by 5 bases and J by 7 bases, with 18 bases between the two germline ends. This clonotype was sampled from a female donor with multiple sclerosis, enrolled in a pregnancy study. The V call is TRBV11-2, the J call TRBJ2-7, with D perhaps matching TRBD1 (6 bases). Here the sequenced sample was CD8+ T cells from peripheral blood mononuclear cells, taken in the first trimester of pregnancy. The DNA for the CDR3 is TGTGCCAGCAGCCTCCCGGGACAATTCGAAGAGCAGTACTTC. Residues: CASSLPGQFEEQYF.